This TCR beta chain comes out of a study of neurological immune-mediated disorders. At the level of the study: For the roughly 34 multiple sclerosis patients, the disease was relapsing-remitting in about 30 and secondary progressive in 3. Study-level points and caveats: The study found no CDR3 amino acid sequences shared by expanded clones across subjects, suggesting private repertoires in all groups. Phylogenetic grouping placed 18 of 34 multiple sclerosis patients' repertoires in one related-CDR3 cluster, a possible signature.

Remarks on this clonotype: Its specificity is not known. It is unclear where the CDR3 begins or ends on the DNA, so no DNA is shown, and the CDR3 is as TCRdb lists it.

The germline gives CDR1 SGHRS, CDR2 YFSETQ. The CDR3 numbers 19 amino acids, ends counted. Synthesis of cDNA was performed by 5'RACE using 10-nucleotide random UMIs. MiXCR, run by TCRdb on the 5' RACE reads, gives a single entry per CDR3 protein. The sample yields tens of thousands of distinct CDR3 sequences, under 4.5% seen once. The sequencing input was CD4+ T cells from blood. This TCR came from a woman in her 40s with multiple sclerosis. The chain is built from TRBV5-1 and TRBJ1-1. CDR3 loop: CASSFYICSASPANTEAFF.